Below, 30 T cell receptor beta chains from the same sample are listed, as sequenced in a study of cytomegalovirus exposure and HLA in healthy donors (dated by TCRdb to about 2017). The library was generated by the immunoSEQ multiplex PCR assay. For the multiplex PCR, a mixture combining 60 forward primers for TCR Vbeta segments and 13 reverse primers for TCR Jbeta segments was used. The table was pulled from immuneACCESS by TCRdb, which kept in-frame rearrangements only. Such tables lose some clones; where checked, under half of the loss comes from unresolved V genes, and the rest has no known cause. A total of 130,000 to 150,000 clones appear in this sample, 75% to 85% of them only once. The top ten clonotypes cover around 4.3% of the sample. The sequenced sample was PBMCs. The receptors shown here come from a man aged 35 to 55 in good health and CMV-seronegative.

The chain carries TRBV15 and TRBJ2-3, with 7 bases lining up with TRBD1. J lost 0 bases, V lost 3 bases, and 3 bases had no gene match. The CDR3 sequence is 15 residues long. The V gene's germline CDR1 is LNHNV and CDR2 YYDKDF (reference sequence). The DNA for the CDR3 is TGTGCCACCAGCAGGGACAGGTCTAGCACAGATACGCAGTATTTT. Protein: CATSRDRSSTDTQYF.

This clone has only one observation. The V call is TRBV9, the J call TRBJ2-7; D not certain. V gave up 3 bases and J gave up 3 bases, with 7 bases separating them. Germline loops: CDR1 SGDLS, CDR2 YYNGEE. The CDR3 sequence is 12 residues long. This chain's CDR3 is CASSALDYEQYF. In DNA form, the CDR3 reads TGTGCCAGCAGCGCGCTAGACTACGAGCAGTACTTC.

The rearrangement links TRBV7-6 to TRBJ1-1; D remains unclear. Germline assignment: CDR1 SGHVS and CDR2 FNYEAQ. This CDR3 comprises 13 residues. V lost 5 bases and J lost 0, with 7 bases in between. The CDR3 nucleotides are TGTGCCAGCAGCGAAGAGATGAACACTGAAGCTTTCTTT. This sequence encodes CASSEEMNTEAFF.

V and J are TRBV29-1 and TRBJ2-3, with a possible D match to TRBD2 (6 bases). Germline lookup yields CDR1 SQVTM and CDR2 ANQGSEA. CDR3 length: 14 amino acids. Trimming removed 7 bases from V and 10 bases from J, with 24 bases in between. The CDR3 sequence is CSATNRDGGKAQYF. The CDR3 DNA is TGCAGCGCGACGAACCGGGACGGGGGAAAAGCGCAGTATTTT.

This clone was counted once. The J gene is TRBJ1-2, the V gene TRBV6-5; 7 positions match TRBD1. J was trimmed by 4 bases and V by 0 bases; bases with no gene match: 5. Germline values: CDR1 MNHEY, CDR2 SVGAGI. This CDR3 is built from 15 residues. CDR3 residues: CASSYSGDSVYGYTF. CDR3 in DNA: TGTGCCAGCAGTTACTCCGGGGACAGTGTCTATGGCTACACCTTC.

V gene TRBV19 combines with J gene TRBJ2-5; D possibly corresponds to TRBD2 (5 bases). TRBJ2-7 explains the end of the DNA better; the J call may be wrong. Germline V gene data show CDR1 as LNHDA and CDR2 as SQIVND (reference sequence). The CDR3 runs to 13 residues. Here the CDR3 DNA reads TGTGCCAGTAGTCAGAGGGACTCCTACGAGCAGTACTTC. Amino acids: CASSQRDSYEQYF.

The chain employs TRBV30 and TRBJ1-1; D not resolved. The germline V and J ends were trimmed by 2 bases and 4 bases, with 8 bases remaining between them. This CDR3 is 12 amino acids long. Germline loops: CDR1 GTSNPN, CDR2 SVGIG (reference sequence). The CDR3 here is CAWSPFRTEAFF. The CDR3, as DNA: TGTGCCTGGAGTCCCTTTCGCACTGAAGCTTTCTTT.

The chain couples TRBV21-1 to TRBJ2-5; no DNA check was done on the table's D call, TRBD1. The DNA end is more similar to TRBJ2-7, so the J call may be wrong. TRBV21-1 is annotated as a pseudogene. The CDR3 spans 14 residues. For the CDR3, the DNA is TGTGCCAGCAGCAAGACAGTTCCTTGGGCCGAGCAGTACTTC. Its protein product is CASSKTVPWAEQYF.

On this clone itself: The germline gene is not matched at one end of the junction; a read error may be the cause. The chain links TRBV7-7 to TRBJ2-7; TRBD2 agrees at 7 bases. The CDR3 totals 14 residues. Germline V CDR1 and CDR2: SSHAT, FNYEAQ (reference sequence). The CDR3 sequence is CASSLSRGGCEQYF. The CDR3 region has the DNA TGTGCTAGCAGCTTATCACGCGGGGGTTGCGAGCAGTACTTC.

This clone was detected once. DNA for the CDR3: TGCAGCGTTGACGCAGGGGGAAACACCGGGGAGCTGTTTTTT. It is translated as CSVDAGGNTGELFF. The chain employs TRBV29-1 and TRBJ2-2, with 7 bases that match TRBD1. The CDR3 spans 14 residues. Trimming took 3 bases from V and 2 from J; bases not matched to a gene: 3. The germline gives CDR1 SQVTM, CDR2 ANQGSEA.

The V and J genes are TRBV27 and TRBJ1-2; tentatively, D is TRBD1 (5 bases). This CDR3 comprises 14 residues. Germline V gives CDR1 MNHEY, CDR2 SMNVEV (reference sequence). Trimming removed 0 bases at V and 4 bases at J, with 9 bases between. Here the CDR3 reads CASSLSGQGYGYTF. For the CDR3, the DNA is TGTGCCAGCAGTTTATCGGGGCAGGGCTATGGCTACACCTTC.

This clone was seen more than once but under ten times. The chain joins TRBV6-4 to TRBJ1-5; D possibly corresponds to TRBD1 (5 bases). V was trimmed by 2 bases and J by 2 bases, leaving 10 bases between them. Germline V CDR1 and CDR2: MRHNA, SNTAGT. There are 15 residues in the CDR3. The CDR3 coding sequence is TGTGCCAGCAGTGACGGCAGGGCGGGCAATCAGCCCCAGCATTTT. Its protein is CASSDGRAGNQPQHF.

The chain links TRBV11-3 to TRBJ2-1; TRBD1 is a possible D gene (6 bases). V lost 3 bases and J lost 5, with 14 bases in between. Per the germline V gene, CDR1 is SGHNT and CDR2 is YENEEA. The CDR3 is made up of 15 amino acids. Written as DNA, the CDR3 is TGTGCCAGCAGCTTCAGGGGTGCGCAAAACAATGAGCAGTTCTTC. This translates into CASSFRGAQNNEQFF.

V and J are TRBV6-5 and TRBJ2-7; TRBD2 matches at 10 bases. The germline V gene encodes CDR1 MNHEY and CDR2 SVGAGI. This CDR3 is 15 amino acids long. With 7 bases clipped from V and 2 bases from J, the junction kept 8 bases outside the gene matches. This CDR3 is CASTEWSGGAYEQYF. In nucleotides, the CDR3 is TGTGCCAGCACCGAATGGAGCGGGGGGGCCTACGAGCAGTACTTC.

Notes on this clone: This CDR3 is also generated by other DNA sequences in the sample. The chain joins TRBV11-2 to TRBJ1-5, with 8 bases fitting TRBD1. The CDR3 is 12 residues long. Germline-derived CDR1 and CDR2 are SGHAT and FQNNGV. Germline trimming cut 5 bases from V and 9 bases from J; bases unmatched to any gene: 3. This chain's CDR3 is CASSIGQGPQHF. The DNA of the CDR3 is TGTGCCAGCAGCATCGGACAGGGGCCCCAGCATTTT. The variable domain in full, completed from reference TRBV11-2 and TRBJ1-5, reads EAGVAQSPRYKIIEKRQSVAFWCNPISGHATLYWYQQILGQGPKLLIQFQNNGVVDDSQLPKDRFSAERLKGVDSTLKIQPAKLEDSAVYLCASSIGQGPQHFGDGTRLSIL.

This chain connects TRBV4-1 to TRBJ1-5, with 7 positions matching TRBD1. This CDR3 is built from 16 residues. With 4 bases clipped from V and 1 base from J, the junction kept 7 bases outside the gene matches. Germline CDR1 MGHRA, CDR2 YSYEKL. The CDR3 reads CASSPGTAESNQPQHF. The DNA of the CDR3 is TGCGCCAGCAGCCCGGGGACAGCTGAGAGCAATCAGCCCCAGCATTTT.

The chain uses TRBV7-8 and TRBJ2-3; 10 bases agree with TRBD2. Trimming took 4 bases from V and 1 from J; bases not matched to a gene: 5. The CDR3 covers 16 residues. Germline lookup yields CDR1 SGHVS and CDR2 FQNEAQ. The CDR3 coding sequence is TGTGCCAGCAGCTCAAGACTAGCGGGCGGCACAGATACGCAGTATTTT. Translated, it gives CASSSRLAGGTDTQYF.

Regarding this clone: Relative to the germline gene, one junction end is altered; a read error may explain this. The sample holds other DNA sequences that translate to the same CDR3. This chain connects TRBV30 to TRBJ1-6; D is perhaps TRBD1 (5 bases). The CDR3 spans 16 residues. The germline CDR1 and CDR2 sequences are GTSNPN and SVGIG (reference sequence). The CDR3 is CARRSGTGLYNSPLHF. CDR3 nucleotides: TGTGCCCGTCGGTCCGGTACAGGTCTCTATAATTCCCCCCTCCACTTT. The whole variable domain, remainder taken from reference TRBV30 and TRBJ1-6, is SQTIHQWPATLVQPVGSPLSLECTVEGTSNPNLYWYRQAAGRGLQLLFYSVGIGQISSEVPQNLSASRPQDRQFILSSKKLLLSDSGFYLCARRSGTGLYNSPLHFGNGTRLTVT.

The CDR3 protein is CASSIIGPTRDSPLHF. CDR3 DNA: TGTGCCAGTAGTATAATCGGACCCACTAGGGATTCACCCCTCCACTTT. The gene calls are TRBV19 and TRBJ1-6; no definite D call. The V end was cut by 2 bases, the J end by 8 bases, with 16 bases between. Germline lookup yields CDR1 LNHDA and CDR2 SQIVND (reference sequence). The CDR3 runs 16 residues.

The chain has TRBV7-2 and TRBJ2-2, with 10 bases identical to TRBD2. Per germline, CDR1 SGHTA and CDR2 FQGNSA. The CDR3 has 18 residues. With 1 base clipped from V and 6 bases from J, the junction kept 11 bases outside the gene matches. The CDR3 bases are TGTGCCAGCAGCTTAGGAAGCATTAGCGGGGGGTTTGCCGGGGAGCTGTTTTTT. As protein: CASSLGSISGGFAGELFF.

A single count supports this clone. The gene calls are TRBV5-6 and TRBJ2-2, with 8 bases fitting TRBD2. CDR3 length: 15 amino acids. Germline V gene data show CDR1 as SGHDT and CDR2 as YYEEEE. After removal of 6 bases from V and 1 base from J, the junction contained 5 bases not matched to a gene. The CDR3 DNA sequence: TGTGCCAGCACCGGGGGGGCCCTGAACACCGGGGAGCTGTTTTTT. Its protein product is CASTGGALNTGELFF.

This chain uses TRBV11-2 with TRBJ1-5, with a weak D call TRBD1 (6 bases). V lost 6 bases to trimming and J lost 6 bases, with 15 bases between them. CDR1 is SGHAT, CDR2 FQNNGV, per germline. The CDR3 sequence is 14 residues long. The CDR3 sequence: CASSLQGSGQPQHF. DNA for the CDR3: TGTGCCAGCAGTCTACAGGGTTCGGGTCAGCCCCAGCATTTT.

There are a few counts of this clone. This sequence joins TRBV6-5 and TRBJ2-7, with D maybe TRBD1 (6 bases). This CDR3 comprises 13 residues. Looked up from germline, CDR1 is MNHEY and CDR2 is SVGAGI. The V end lost 6 bases, the J end lost 5 bases, and 14 bases lay between the germline ends. The CDR3 nucleotides are TGTGCCAGCAGCACACAGGGTCTCCACGAGCAGTACTTC. Residues: CASSTQGLHEQYF.

The genes are TRBV29-1 and TRBJ2-5, with D tentatively TRBD2 (6 bases). With 2 bases removed from V and 4 bases from J, the gap between germline ends came to 8 bases. This CDR3 comprises 12 residues. CDR1 is SQVTM, CDR2 ANQGSEA, per germline. CDR3 region: CSVEFGGETQYF. The DNA for the CDR3 is TGCAGCGTTGAATTCGGGGGAGAGACCCAGTACTTC. The complete variable domain, with remaining parts taken from reference TRBV29-1 and TRBJ2-5, reads SAVISQKPSRDICQRGTSLTIQCQVDSQVTMMFWYRQQPGQSLTLIATANQGSEATYESGFVIDKFPISRPNLTFSTLTVSNMSPEDSSIYLCSVEFGGETQYFGPGTRLLVL.

This clone has a single count. This chain links TRBV25-1 with TRBJ2-7; possibly TRBD2 for D (5 bases). V shed 4 bases and J shed 7 bases, with 14 bases lying between them. This CDR3 comprises 13 residues. CDR1 is MGHDK, CDR2 SYGVNS, per germline. CDR3 DNA sequence: TGTGCCAGCAGTGTTGAGGGAAGGAGGGAGCAGTACTTC. The encoded protein is CASSVEGRREQYF.

The chain couples TRBV9 to TRBJ2-5, with a tentative D call TRBD2 (5 bases). The CDR3 totals 15 residues. Trimming took 2 bases from V and 2 from J, leaving 13 bases between them. CDR1 and CDR2 (germline): SGDLS, YYNGEE. CDR3 sequence: CASSVRSGRQETQYF. The CDR3 nucleotides read TGTGCCAGCAGCGTCCGTAGTGGGAGACAAGAGACCCAGTACTTC.

The J gene is TRBJ2-7, the V gene TRBV9; 9 positions match TRBD1. J gave up 2 bases and V 3 bases, and 3 bases lay outside the gene matches. The germline V gene encodes CDR1 SGDLS and CDR2 YYNGEE. This CDR3 is 14 amino acids long. CDR3 bases: TGTGCCAGCAGCGCCGGACAGGGGCCCTACGAGCAGTACTTC. The encoded protein is CASSAGQGPYEQYF.

Comments on this clone: A read error may account for a junction end that differs from germline. This chain joins TRBV30 and TRBJ2-7; TRBD2 aligns across 8 bases. Germline V gene lookup returns CDR1 GTSNPN and CDR2 SVGIG (reference sequence). The CDR3 is made up of 14 amino acids. The CDR3 nucleotides are TGTGCATGGAAGGTCGGGGGGGCGCAAGCCGAGCAGTACTTC. It codes for CAWKVGGAQAEQYF.

V and J are TRBV11-2 and TRBJ1-2; TRBD1 matches at 12 bases. The V segment lost 7 bases and the J segment 1 base; nucleotides outside the gene matches: 10. Germline V gene lookup returns CDR1 SGHAT and CDR2 FQNNGV. This CDR3 spans 17 amino acids. The CDR3 sequence is CASNSGTGGGHNYGYTF. The CDR3 nucleotides read TGTGCCAGCAACTCCGGGACAGGGGGCGGGCATAACTATGGCTACACCTTC.

This chain connects TRBV7-9 to TRBJ2-2, with TRBD1 matching 9 bases. Trimming removed 5 bases from V and 7 bases from J; junction bases left unmatched: 8. CDR3 length equals 15 residues. CDR1 SEHNR and CDR2 FQNEAQ come from the germline V gene (reference sequence). The CDR3, as DNA: TGTGCCAGCAGCCAAGGGACAGGGTATAGCGGGGAGCTGTTTTTT. This codes for CASSQGTGYSGELFF.